Described below is a single T cell receptor (beta chain) sequence and its context. Its antigen is still unknown. No base qualities exist here, and no much larger clone lies one base off it. The junction shows trimming of 3 bases on V and 2 bases on J, plus 9 bases between the germline ends. The CDR3 holds 14 amino acids from the cysteine to the phenylalanine. Just CDR3 DNA is preserved here, 42 bases in frame from base 1. The germline V gene specifies MNHNS as CDR1 and SASEGT as CDR2. This sample was included in a study of shared clonotypes between healthy human individuals (dated by TCRdb to the early 2020s). The study in broad terms: A couple of women and a few men aged 18 to 49 years were included in the cohort. Blood TCR repertoires of about 5 healthy adults were deeply sequenced to estimate repertoire size and the extent of clonotype sharing between individuals. Each donor's leukapheresis produced roughly between about 0.9 and 9.5 billion PBMCs. For each donor, CD4 naive and CD4 memory were each run on three plates, CD8 naive on two plates, and CD8 memory on one plate. Libraries were prepared and TCR repertoires were sequenced by different laboratories using diverse techniques, in order to increase sequencing depth and limit assay-specific biases. Paper-wide results and their limitations: Rarefaction of sorted-subset datasets indicated incomplete sequencing despite the large sequencing depth. Naive subsets generally had larger estimated clonotype richness than memory subsets did. Pairwise subsampling led to the expectation that sequencing depth would affect the degree of clonotype sharing among donors. Because the study included a small number of donors, the genetic and exposure-history diversity represented was limited. Sampling was restricted to blood, and TCR repertoires in tissues likely differ from the TCR repertoires found in blood. Compared with non-shared clonotypes, the clonotypes found in all four sorted-subset donors had higher generation probabilities. Sharing across several donors was observed for about 5% of naive CD4, over 3% of naive CD8, roughly 2.3% of memory CD4, and around 0.42% of memory CD8 clonotypes.

TCR CDR3 regions were amplified from genomic DNA by multiplex PCR using the deep immunoSEQ assay. Extracted genomic DNA from each cell subset was spread evenly across all wells of several immunoSEQ 96-well plates, with each plate serving as a replicate. Each replicate PCR for sorted subsets received 150 to 250 ng genomic DNA, equal to about 30,000 T cell genomes. The purified libraries were quantified using a Qubit 3.0 fluorometer, sized with a Bioanalyzer 2100, and then quantified again using the KAPA Library Quantification kit. A separate single-read 150-cycle Illumina NextSeq 550 flow cell was used to sequence each immunoSEQ 96-well plate. The source study handled its data this way. Because the immunoSEQ output included only junctional sequences and no quality scores, the filtering could not be the same as the filtering used for full-length reads. Sequences were annotated with PyIR, a Python wrapper for IgBLAST v1.9, using IMGT germline references to assign V/J genes and CDR3. Reads were removed for weak V/J assignments (E-value above 1e-6), missing CDR3, stop codons, out-of-frame junctions, or ambiguous translated residues. V3J clonotypes were defined by identical inferred V gene, J gene, and CDR3 amino acid sequence. The percentage overlap between two repertoires was calculated by dividing the number of shared unique clonotypes by the size of the smaller repertoire. Three approaches were used to assess repertoire richness: RTK rarefaction, the Chao1 estimator, and Recon v2.1 estimates of unobserved clonotypes. OLGA was used to compute generation probabilities for all TCRbeta clonotypes that the gDNA method yielded from a few donors. Here the immuneACCESS table is served through TCRdb, limited to in-frame sequences with V and J called. Missing clones are a known gap in these copies; in checked studies unresolved V genes cover under half, and the rest lacks a known reason. V, J and clone size were drawn from that table, and D and trimming were deduced from the DNA. The sample records about 1.5 million clones, about 98% of which are singletons. Less than 0.55% of the sample is held by the ten biggest clonotypes.

The donors were healthy, HIV-negative adults who had no recently reported acute infections or vaccinations. Every donor was a Caucasian adult residing in Nashville, Tennessee, USA. Magnetic negative selection was used to enrich CD4+ T cells, after which naive cells were positively selected on CD45RA and the negative fraction became the memory subset. Blood was obtained by leukapheresis, after which PBMCs were separated by Ficoll-Histopaque density gradient centrifugation and cryopreserved in liquid nitrogen vapor phase. Analytical flow cytometry was used to check the purity and quantity of every magnetically sorted T cell population. From each sorted fraction, genomic DNA was isolated and quantified by UV absorbance on a Nanodrop 2000c.

This TCR derives from a man aged 30 to 45 in good health. The chain is made from TRBV6-1 and TRBJ2-3, with the identity of the D gene unclear. The sample was naive CD4+ T cells sorted from blood. Read against the paper, the sample's cell subset or site label means: CD45RA+ positively selected. The encoded CDR3 is CASSEGGDTDTQYF. The nucleotide sequence is given as TGTGCCAGCAGTGAGGGCGGCGACACAGATACGCAGTATTTT.